Below, one T cell receptor (beta chain) is given with its context. These data are taken from a study of blood T cell repertoires in COVID-19. In the study overall: COVID-19 samples from acute and convalescent phases originated in the United States, Italy and Spain. From T cells, B-cell-depleted T cells, or PBMCs came the material, which was cDNA or gDNA.

Per the authors' pipeline: The authors estimated nucleated cell counts from reference gene primer amplification. Profiled with immunoSEQ multiplex PCR; TCRdb holds only in-frame clones, not every one. The V and J calls and clone size are taken from that table; D and trimming were inferred from the DNA. The sample carries 100,000 to 150,000 clones, more than 80% recorded once. The sequence was obtained from an older woman with acute or convalescent COVID-19. Sequenced: peripheral blood.

The CDR3 DNA follows: TGTGCCAGCAGGCAAGAGGGATATGGCTACACCTTC. The encoded protein is CASRQEGYGYTF. The chain is built from TRBV6-6 and TRBJ1-2; D uncertain. Trimming stripped 6 bases from V and 5 bases from J, with 10 bases between. Per the germline V gene, CDR1 is MNHNY and CDR2 is SVGAGI (reference sequence). The CDR3 contains 12 residues.